This is a list of T cell receptor beta chains from one sample in a study of response to subunit inactivated influenza vaccine. MiXCR was run by TCRdb on the RT-PCR reads, yielding one entry per CDR3 protein. This sample carries some 640,000 distinct CDR3 sequences, approximately 15% of them seen once, and the ten largest clones take approximately 6.5%. Material: PBMCs from blood, obtained around two weeks before vaccination. These receptors were taken from a man in his fifties or sixties who received an inactivated influenza vaccine. Both conserved end residues are part of each CDR3. The order of the fields is J gene, V gene, CDR3 protein.

J: TRBJ1-1; V: TRBV15; CDR3: CATSRGRGFSGTEAFF
J: TRBJ1-1; V: TRBV5-1; CDR3: CASSPGDRDVGEAFF
J: TRBJ2-7; V: TRBV12-3/TRBV12-4; CDR3: CASSSWTGGYDEQYF
J: TRBJ2-5; V: TRBV6-5; CDR3: CASSYAYRDTYPETQYF
J: TRBJ1-4; V: TRBV29-1; CDR3: CSATERGNEKLFF
J: TRBJ2-1; V: TRBV7-8; CDR3: CASSLQEAAHEQFF
J: TRBJ2-3; V: TRBV7-8; CDR3: CASSLTTGGGQGDTQYF
J: TRBJ2-7; V: TRBV20-1; CDR3: CSAERTGGVYEQYF
J: TRBJ1-5; V: TRBV19; CDR3: CASSIEGASNQPQHF
J: TRBJ2-1; V: TRBV6-1; CDR3: CASRDRGQTNEQFF
J: TRBJ1-1; V: TRBV5-1; CDR3: CASSLEGTGRGTEAFF
J: TRBJ1-6; V: TRBV7-8; CDR3: CASSLGFGGMSNSPLHF
J: TRBJ2-7; V: TRBV10-1; CDR3: CASSDLGGGMYF
J: TRBJ1-5; V: TRBV28; CDR3: CASSPKGLEQPQHF
J: TRBJ2-5; V: TRBV29-1; CDR3: CSVDRAGITETQYF
J: TRBJ2-2; V: TRBV7-2; CDR3: CASSLTGTTGELFF
J: TRBJ2-1; V: TRBV5-1; CDR3: CASSWIGTVNEQFF
J: TRBJ2-7; V: TRBV27; CDR3: CASSKSNLAYEQYF
J: TRBJ2-7; V: TRBV28; CDR3: CASSGTRQGVPYEQYF
J: TRBJ2-2; V: TRBV5-6; CDR3: CASSFPTSGGITGELFF
J: TRBJ2-7; V: TRBV7-6; CDR3: CASSLVSSGSNYEQYF
J: TRBJ1-4; V: TRBV29-1; CDR3: CSVSKGTVFNEKLFF
J: TRBJ2-3; V: TRBV7-2; CDR3: CASSLLAGGRTDTQYF
J: TRBJ2-1; V: TRBV12-3/TRBV12-4; CDR3: CASSRRGEQFF
J: TRBJ2-4; V: TRBV29-1; CDR3: CSVGTGLGIQYF
J: TRBJ2-3; V: TRBV5-1; CDR3: CASSSSGNKADTQYF
J: TRBJ1-6; V: TRBV29-1; CDR3: CSAGDSSPLHF
J: TRBJ2-6; V: TRBV18; CDR3: CASSPLASGANVLTF
J: TRBJ2-7; V: TRBV28; CDR3: CASFNRAGYEQYF
J: TRBJ2-5; V: TRBV27; CDR3: CASSLSPWAEETQYF
J: TRBJ2-7; V: TRBV3-1; CDR3: CASSLEGVYEQYF
J: TRBJ2-6; V: TRBV11-2; CDR3: CASSLVGTGTSGANVLTF
J: TRBJ1-4; V: TRBV7-9; CDR3: CASSSWPAENEKLFF
J: TRBJ2-7; V: TRBV27; CDR3: CASSLHPGTGTEQYF
J: TRBJ2-3; V: TRBV5-1; CDR3: CASSLGGGPEQTQYF
J: TRBJ1-5; V: TRBV6-2/TRBV6-3; CDR3: CASTSRALSDSNQPQHF
J: TRBJ1-1; V: TRBV29-1; CDR3: CSVRPGNTEAFF
J: TRBJ2-5; V: TRBV20-1; CDR3: CSPLSGGGGAETQYF
J: TRBJ1-2; V: TRBV10-3; CDR3: CAISESVSNYGYTF
J: TRBJ2-2; V: TRBV20-1; CDR3: CSASSTFTGELFF
J: TRBJ2-3; V: TRBV6-5; CDR3: CASSYSIWTSEADTQYF